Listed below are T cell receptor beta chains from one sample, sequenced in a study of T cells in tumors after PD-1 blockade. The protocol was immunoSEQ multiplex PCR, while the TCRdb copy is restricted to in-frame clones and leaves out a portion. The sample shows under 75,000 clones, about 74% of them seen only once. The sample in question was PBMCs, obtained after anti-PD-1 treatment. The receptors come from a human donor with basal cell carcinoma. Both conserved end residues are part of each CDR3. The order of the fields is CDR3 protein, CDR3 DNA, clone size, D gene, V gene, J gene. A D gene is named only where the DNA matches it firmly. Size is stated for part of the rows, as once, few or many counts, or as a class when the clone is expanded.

cdr3_aa: CASNDRGEQYF
cdr3_nt: TGTGCCAGTAATGACAGGGGGGAGCAGTACTTC
clone_size: -
d_call: TRBD1
v_call: TRBV19
j_call: TRBJ2-7

cdr3_aa: CASSLGGLAGGWSSYNEQFF
cdr3_nt: TGTGCCAGCAGCTTAGGAGGACTAGCGGGGGGCTGGAGCTCCTACAATGAGCAGTTCTTC
clone_size: -
d_call: TRBD2
v_call: TRBV11-3
j_call: TRBJ2-1

cdr3_aa: CAWSVSLAGGREQYF
cdr3_nt: TGTGCCTGGAGTGTAAGCCTAGCGGGGGGTCGCGAGCAGTACTTC
clone_size: once
d_call: TRBD2
v_call: TRBV30
j_call: TRBJ2-7

cdr3_aa: CASSSPGGGNYGYTF
cdr3_nt: TGCGCCAGCAGCTCCCCGGGCGGGGGTAACTATGGCTACACCTTC
clone_size: -
d_call: -
v_call: TRBV5-1
j_call: TRBJ1-2

cdr3_aa: CAWRDRGRAEAFF
cdr3_nt: TGTGCCTGGAGGGACAGGGGAAGGGCTGAAGCTTTCTTT
clone_size: -
d_call: TRBD1
v_call: TRBV30
j_call: TRBJ1-1

cdr3_aa: CASSIFTGAHEQFF
cdr3_nt: TGTGCCAGTAGTATATTTACAGGGGCTCATGAGCAGTTCTTC
clone_size: -
d_call: TRBD1
v_call: TRBV19
j_call: TRBJ2-1

cdr3_aa: CSATVGHTEAFF
cdr3_nt: TGCAGCGCCACAGTGGGCCACACTGAAGCTTTCTTT
clone_size: -
d_call: -
v_call: TRBV29-1
j_call: TRBJ1-1

cdr3_aa: CASSLGTGTLRSEQYF
cdr3_nt: TGTGCCAGCAGCTTAGGCACCGGGACACTTCGGTCTGAGCAGTACTTC
clone_size: few
d_call: -
v_call: TRBV13
j_call: TRBJ2-7

cdr3_aa: CASSYTTGINYGYTF
cdr3_nt: TGTGCCAGCAGTTACACAACGGGGATTAACTATGGCTACACCTTC
clone_size: -
d_call: -
v_call: TRBV6-5
j_call: TRBJ1-2

cdr3_aa: CASSPVQGSNQPQHF
cdr3_nt: TGTGCCAGCAGTCCCGTCCAGGGGTCTAATCAGCCCCAGCATTTT
clone_size: -
d_call: -
v_call: TRBV28
j_call: TRBJ1-5

cdr3_aa: CASSYGQSEQYF
cdr3_nt: TGCGCCAGCAGCTACGGACAATCCGAGCAGTACTTC
clone_size: -
d_call: -
v_call: TRBV5-1
j_call: TRBJ2-7

cdr3_aa: CASSLDLAGADYGYTF
cdr3_nt: TGTGCCAGCAGCTTGGACCTAGCAGGGGCCGACTATGGCTACACCTTC
clone_size: few
d_call: -
v_call: TRBV5-4
j_call: TRBJ1-2

cdr3_aa: CASSSGQPNTEAFF
cdr3_nt: TGTGCCAGCAGCTCGGGACAGCCAAACACTGAAGCTTTCTTT
clone_size: -
d_call: TRBD1
v_call: TRBV7-9
j_call: TRBJ1-1

cdr3_aa: CASTAGHPYEQYF
cdr3_nt: TGTGCCAGCACTGCCGGGCATCCCTACGAGCAGTACTTC
clone_size: -
d_call: -
v_call: TRBV6-5
j_call: TRBJ2-7

cdr3_aa: CAWTRGDEKLFF
cdr3_nt: TGTGCCTGGACGCGGGGAGACGAAAAACTGTTTTTT
clone_size: -
d_call: -
v_call: TRBV30
j_call: TRBJ1-4

cdr3_aa: CASSLGTPEAFF
cdr3_nt: TGTGCCAGCAGTTTAGGCACCCCAGAAGCTTTCTTT
clone_size: -
d_call: -
v_call: TRBV12-3/TRBV12-4
j_call: TRBJ1-1

cdr3_aa: CASSTQGTEQFF
cdr3_nt: TGTGCCAGCAGTACTCAGGGGACTGAGCAGTTCTTC
clone_size: -
d_call: -
v_call: TRBV12-3/TRBV12-4
j_call: TRBJ2-1

cdr3_aa: CASSPGTGAPSGANVLTF
cdr3_nt: TGTGCCAGCAGCCCAGGGACGGGGGCACCCTCTGGGGCCAACGTCCTGACTTTC
clone_size: -
d_call: -
v_call: TRBV11-3
j_call: TRBJ2-6

cdr3_aa: CAWSVHDSNYGYTF
cdr3_nt: TGTGCCTGGAGTGTACACGACTCTAACTATGGCTACACCTTC
clone_size: -
d_call: -
v_call: TRBV30
j_call: TRBJ1-2

cdr3_aa: CASSLGRPAGNTIYF
cdr3_nt: TGTGCCAGCAGCTTGGGACGGCCCGCTGGAAACACCATATATTTT
clone_size: -
d_call: -
v_call: TRBV5-4
j_call: TRBJ1-3

cdr3_aa: CASSQDWAGLTTDTQYF
cdr3_nt: TGTGCCAGCAGCCAAGATTGGGCGGGCCTAACCACAGATACGCAGTATTTT
clone_size: few
d_call: -
v_call: TRBV3-1/TRBV3-2
j_call: TRBJ2-3

cdr3_aa: CASSLVGGQVYTDTQYF
cdr3_nt: TGTGCCAGCAGCTTAGTGGGGGGACAGGTCTACACAGATACGCAGTATTTT
clone_size: few
d_call: TRBD1
v_call: TRBV7-9
j_call: TRBJ2-3

cdr3_aa: CASSRLAGDYNEQFF
cdr3_nt: TGTGCCAGCAGCCGACTAGCGGGGGACTACAATGAGCAGTTCTTC
clone_size: -
d_call: TRBD2
v_call: TRBV2
j_call: TRBJ2-1

cdr3_aa: CASSEWWTSGQPQHF
cdr3_nt: TGTGCCAGCAGTGAATGGTGGACATCTGGGCAGCCCCAGCATTTT
clone_size: -
d_call: -
v_call: TRBV6-1
j_call: TRBJ1-5

cdr3_aa: CASSEGWGGNQPQHF
cdr3_nt: TGTGCCAGCAGTGAAGGGTGGGGTGGCAATCAGCCCCAGCATTTT
clone_size: -
d_call: -
v_call: TRBV6-1
j_call: TRBJ1-5

cdr3_aa: CAWSQGLAGGRGGELFF
cdr3_nt: TGTGCCTGGAGTCAGGGACTAGCGGGGGGGAGAGGCGGGGAGCTGTTTTTT
clone_size: -
d_call: TRBD2
v_call: TRBV30
j_call: TRBJ2-2

cdr3_aa: CASSETVQHTGELFF
cdr3_nt: TGTGCCAGCAGTGAAACAGTCCAGCACACCGGGGAGCTGTTTTTT
clone_size: -
d_call: -
v_call: TRBV2
j_call: TRBJ2-2

cdr3_aa: CASNRDGYEQYF
cdr3_nt: TGTGCCAGCAACAGGGATGGGTACGAGCAGTACTTC
clone_size: once
d_call: -
v_call: TRBV2
j_call: TRBJ2-7

cdr3_aa: CASSETGRQQFF
cdr3_nt: TGTGCCAGCTCGGAGACAGGAAGGCAGCAGTTCTTC
clone_size: -
d_call: -
v_call: TRBV18
j_call: TRBJ2-1

cdr3_aa: CASRDRGADTQYF
cdr3_nt: TGTGCCAGTAGGGACAGGGGGGCAGATACGCAGTATTTT
clone_size: -
d_call: TRBD1
v_call: TRBV19
j_call: TRBJ2-3

cdr3_aa: CASSLGAGGSYEQYF
cdr3_nt: TGTGCCAGCAGCTTAGGAGCGGGGGGGTCCTACGAGCAGTACTTC
clone_size: few
d_call: TRBD2
v_call: TRBV7-2
j_call: TRBJ2-7

cdr3_aa: CASSPRRAGGLDEQFF
cdr3_nt: TGTGCCAGCAGCCCCCGACGAGCGGGGGGGCTCGATGAGCAGTTCTTC
clone_size: -
d_call: TRBD2
v_call: TRBV14
j_call: TRBJ2-1

cdr3_aa: CASSYLTGTAEAFF
cdr3_nt: TGCGCCAGCAGCTATTTGACAGGGACCGCCGAAGCTTTCTTT
clone_size: -
d_call: TRBD1
v_call: TRBV5-1
j_call: TRBJ1-1

cdr3_aa: CASRGGTRANTGELFF
cdr3_nt: TGTGCCAGCAGGGGGGGGACACGGGCGAACACCGGGGAGCTGTTTTTT
clone_size: once
d_call: -
v_call: TRBV5-4
j_call: TRBJ2-2

cdr3_aa: CASSPLGGTTDTQYF
cdr3_nt: TGTGCCAGCTCACCACTCGGGGGAACCACAGATACGCAGTATTTT
clone_size: -
d_call: -
v_call: TRBV18
j_call: TRBJ2-3

cdr3_aa: CASSLGGLGAFSGNTIYF
cdr3_nt: TGTGCCAGCAGCTTGGGGGGGTTAGGGGCCTTCTCTGGAAACACCATATATTTT
clone_size: -
d_call: -
v_call: TRBV11-2
j_call: TRBJ1-3

cdr3_aa: CASSSRGGSSSYNEQFF
cdr3_nt: TGTGCCAGCAGCTCCAGAGGGGGCTCCTCCAGTTACAATGAGCAGTTCTTC
clone_size: -
d_call: TRBD1
v_call: TRBV11-3
j_call: TRBJ2-1

cdr3_aa: CASSSAARGGGYTF
cdr3_nt: TGTGCCAGCAGTTCCGCGGCCAGGGGCGGTGGCTACACCTTC
clone_size: few
d_call: -
v_call: TRBV6-5
j_call: TRBJ1-2

cdr3_aa: CAWSDSVYYEQYF
cdr3_nt: TGTGCCTGGAGTGATTCCGTTTACTACGAGCAGTACTTC
clone_size: few
d_call: -
v_call: TRBV30
j_call: TRBJ2-7

cdr3_aa: CASSPQVFVTPLHF
cdr3_nt: TGTGCCAGCAGCCCCCAAGTATTTGTGACACCCCTCCACTTT
clone_size: -
d_call: -
v_call: TRBV7-8
j_call: TRBJ1-6

cdr3_aa: CASSPGLYNYGYTF
cdr3_nt: TGTGCCAGCAGCCCCGGGCTATATAACTATGGCTACACCTTC
clone_size: -
d_call: -
v_call: TRBV5-6
j_call: TRBJ1-2

cdr3_aa: CASQGGAGVERETQYF
cdr3_nt: TGTGCCAGCCAGGGAGGAGCGGGGGTGGAAAGGGAGACCCAGTACTTC
clone_size: -
d_call: TRBD2
v_call: TRBV7-8
j_call: TRBJ2-5

cdr3_aa: CASSFTAGTGGNEQFF
cdr3_nt: TGTGCCAGCAGCTTTACTGCCGGGACAGGGGGCAATGAGCAGTTCTTC
clone_size: few
d_call: TRBD1
v_call: TRBV5-4
j_call: TRBJ2-1

cdr3_aa: CASRSFDSNYGYTF
cdr3_nt: TGTGCCAGCAGAAGTTTTGACTCTAACTATGGCTACACCTTC
clone_size: -
d_call: -
v_call: TRBV2
j_call: TRBJ1-2

cdr3_aa: CASSQDRGGVFRDTQYF
cdr3_nt: TGTGCCAGCAGCCAAGATCGAGGGGGGGTGTTCAGAGATACGCAGTATTTT
clone_size: -
d_call: -
v_call: TRBV14
j_call: TRBJ2-3

cdr3_aa: CASSQEGLAGVETQYF
cdr3_nt: TGCGCCAGCAGCCAGGAAGGACTAGCGGGGGTCGAGACCCAGTACTTC
clone_size: once
d_call: TRBD2
v_call: TRBV4-1
j_call: TRBJ2-5

cdr3_aa: CASSLGQGLYEQYF
cdr3_nt: TGCGCCAGCAGCTTGGGACAGGGTCTCTACGAGCAGTACTTC
clone_size: -
d_call: TRBD1
v_call: TRBV5-1
j_call: TRBJ2-7

cdr3_aa: CASRDGDSYEQYF
cdr3_nt: TGTGCCAGCCGTGACGGTGATTCCTACGAGCAGTACTTC
clone_size: once
d_call: -
v_call: TRBV6-1
j_call: TRBJ2-7

cdr3_aa: CASSLERTALRTEAFF
cdr3_nt: TGCGCCAGCAGCTTGGAGCGGACAGCCCTTCGGACTGAAGCTTTCTTT
clone_size: -
d_call: -
v_call: TRBV5-1
j_call: TRBJ1-1

cdr3_aa: CAIMNDGTGSYNEQFF
cdr3_nt: TGTGCCATCATGAATGACGGGACAGGGTCCTACAATGAGCAGTTCTTC
clone_size: -
d_call: TRBD1
v_call: TRBV10-3
j_call: TRBJ2-1

cdr3_aa: CASSELAGGPGAKYNEQFF
cdr3_nt: TGTGCCAGCAGTGAACTAGCGGGGGGGCCTGGGGCAAAATACAATGAGCAGTTCTTC
clone_size: -
d_call: TRBD2
v_call: TRBV6-1
j_call: TRBJ2-1

cdr3_aa: CASSSFGGAYQETQYF
cdr3_nt: TGTGCCAGCAGTTCATTCGGGGGAGCGTACCAAGAGACCCAGTACTTC
clone_size: -
d_call: -
v_call: TRBV6-5
j_call: TRBJ2-5

cdr3_aa: CASSGPGQGFYGYTF
cdr3_nt: TGTGCCAGCAGCGGTCCGGGACAGGGCTTCTATGGCTACACCTTC
clone_size: -
d_call: TRBD1
v_call: TRBV5-4
j_call: TRBJ1-2

cdr3_aa: CASSRGEFWRGGPNEQFF
cdr3_nt: TGTGCCAGCAGCCGAGGTGAATTCTGGCGGGGGGGCCCTAATGAGCAGTTCTTC
clone_size: -
d_call: TRBD2
v_call: TRBV7-8
j_call: TRBJ2-1

cdr3_aa: CASSSAGDYGYTF
cdr3_nt: TGTGCCAGCAGCTCCGCAGGGGACTATGGCTACACCTTC
clone_size: -
d_call: -
v_call: TRBV28
j_call: TRBJ1-2